Listed here is a single TCR beta chain. V gave up 1 base and J gave up 6 bases, with 6 bases separating them. Per the germline V gene, CDR1 is SEHNR and CDR2 is FQNEAQ (reference sequence). The CDR3 contains 12 residues. Via MiXCR, TCRdb re-called the PCR reads, giving one row per CDR3 protein. The sample yields roughly 100,000 distinct CDR3 sequences, around 53% seen once. The sample originates from a study of CDR3 diversity in severe acne. Sequencing was carried out using blood. The sequence was obtained from a male donor with acne. The chain couples TRBV7-9 to TRBJ1-1; D remains unclear. CDR3 DNA: TGTGCCAGCAGCTTAGAATCGGCTGAAGCTTTCTTT. Protein product: CASSLESAEAFF. Full variable domain (rest looked up from reference TRBV7-9 and TRBJ1-1): DTGVSQNPRHKITKRGQNVTFRCDPISEHNRLYWYRQTLGQGPEFLTYFQNEAQLEKSRLLSDRFSAERPKGSFSTLEIQRTEQGDSAMYLCASSLESAEAFFGQGTRLTVV.